A single sample gave rise to the 17 T cell receptor beta chains below, sequenced in a study of control samples from healthy donors and cancer patients. This table comes from immunoSEQ multiplex PCR, and its TCRdb copy is limited to in-frame clones, with some not included. The sample lists approximately 120,000 clones; approximately 92% were seen once. The sample consisted of PBMCs. The source of these receptors is a man at least 80 years old with head and neck cancer.

The chain combines TRBV5-6 with TRBJ1-5, with no clear D. Looked up from germline, CDR1 is SGHDT and CDR2 is YYEEEE. Trimming cost V 1 base and J 0 bases, with 8 bases left between them. The CDR3 covers 15 residues. The CDR3 DNA follows: TGTGCCAGCAGCTTGACCGGGTATAGCAATCAGCCCCAGCATTTT. Residues: CASSLTGYSNQPQHF.

The rearrangement links TRBV27 to TRBJ1-1; unclear D gene. Germline V lookup: CDR1 MNHEY, CDR2 SMNVEV (reference sequence). This CDR3 comprises 13 residues. V lost 4 bases and J lost 1, with 7 bases in between. The DNA for the CDR3 is TGTGCCAGCAGTTATGGAAGGAACACTGAAGCTTTCTTT. Protein product: CASSYGRNTEAFF.

This chain links TRBV12-3 or TRBV12-4 with TRBJ2-3; D is tentatively TRBD1 or TRBD2 (5 bases each). The V end lost 6 bases, the J end lost 6 bases, and 7 bases lay between the germline ends. CDR3 length: 11 residues. The CDR3 region is CASRWGDTQYF. The CDR3 DNA reads as TGTGCCAGCAGGTGGGGGGATACGCAGTATTTT.

This chain uses TRBV7-2 with TRBJ1-3; TRBD1 aligns across 9 bases. CDR1 and CDR2 from the germline V gene are SGHTA and FQGNSA. J lost 4 bases, V lost 5 bases, and 9 bases had no gene match. The CDR3 has 16 residues. CDR3 coding DNA: TGTGCCAGCAGCGTTTACAGGGGGCAGACCGGAAACACCATATATTTT. Protein sequence: CASSVYRGQTGNTIYF.

Here the CDR3 DNA reads TGCGCCAGCAGCTTGCTTAGCGGGAGGTACCAAGAGACCCAGTACTTC. It translates to CASSLLSGRYQETQYF. This sequence joins TRBV5-1 and TRBJ2-5; 10 nucleotides align to TRBD2. V trimming: 1 base; J trimming: 0 bases; junction bases outside the gene matches: 3. Germline lookup yields CDR1 SGHRS and CDR2 YFSETQ. The CDR3 sequence is 16 residues long.

The chain links TRBV6-1 to TRBJ2-7; D remains unclear. Germline V CDR1 and CDR2: MNHNS, SASEGT. The CDR3 is made up of 14 amino acids. V shed 2 bases and J shed 3 bases, with 11 bases lying between them. CDR3 sequence reads: CASSEQGNLYEQYF. The CDR3 nucleotides are TGTGCCAGCAGTGAACAAGGGAATCTCTACGAGCAGTACTTC.

This clone was recorded once. The genes are TRBV12-3 or TRBV12-4 and TRBJ2-5; D is unresolved. V gave up 3 bases and J gave up 5 bases, with 10 bases separating them. The CDR3 has 13 residues. The CDR3 region has the DNA TGTGCCAGCAGTTTCGACCCCAGGGAGACCCAGTACTTC. Its protein is CASSFDPRETQYF.

This clone occurred once. The rearrangement joins TRBV6-5 to TRBJ2-7; D could derive from TRBD1 or TRBD2 (5 bases each). V was trimmed by 8 bases and J by 5 bases, leaving 13 bases between them. Germline assignment: CDR1 MNHEY and CDR2 SVGAGI. The CDR3 extends over 12 amino acids. CDR3 nucleotides: TGTGCCAGCGCTTTGGGGGTCAACGAGCAGTACTTC. Its protein is CASALGVNEQYF.

The chain has TRBV11-2 and TRBJ2-5; the match to TRBD1 covers 7 bases. This CDR3 spans 14 amino acids. V gave up 5 bases and J gave up 5 bases; unmatched junction bases: 8. Germline lookup yields CDR1 SGHAT and CDR2 FQNNGV. The DNA of the CDR3 is TGTGCCAGCAGCCCTCGACAGGGTCTGGAGACCCAGTACTTC. Residues: CASSPRQGLETQYF. The full variable domain, completed using reference TRBV11-2 and TRBJ2-5, is EAGVAQSPRYKIIEKRQSVAFWCNPISGHATLYWYQQILGQGPKLLIQFQNNGVVDDSQLPKDRFSAERLKGVDSTLKIQPAKLEDSAVYLCASSPRQGLETQYFGPGTRLLVL.

This chain uses TRBV20-1 with TRBJ2-1; tentatively, D is TRBD1 or TRBD2 (5 bases each). This CDR3 region has 14 residues. The V end lost 3 bases, the J end lost 7 bases, and 16 bases lay between the germline ends. Germline lookup yields CDR1 DFQATT and CDR2 SNEGSKA (reference sequence). In DNA, the CDR3 is TGCAGTGCTAGTAGGGGACCAGTACAAAATGAGCAGTTCTTC. The encoded protein is CSASRGPVQNEQFF.

The V gene is TRBV7-9, the J gene TRBJ1-3; D gene ambiguous. From germline, CDR1 is SEHNR and CDR2 FQNEAQ (reference sequence). This CDR3 is 14 amino acids long. V lost 5 bases and J 0 bases, leaving 8 bases between the germline ends. The CDR3 nucleotides are TGTGCCAGCAGCGAGACCACCTCTGGAAACACCATATATTTT. Translating it yields CASSETTSGNTIYF.

The rearrangement joins TRBV6-6 to TRBJ1-3, with 7 bases matching TRBD1. Germline V gene sequence: CDR1 MNHNY, CDR2 SVGAGI (reference sequence). V dropped 5 bases and J dropped 0; count of bases not matched to a gene: 10. The CDR3 runs to 17 residues. The CDR3 bases are TGTGCCAGCAGTCGCACCCGGGACAGCGGCTCTGGAAACACCATATATTTT. This encodes CASSRTRDSGSGNTIYF.

This chain links TRBV15 with TRBJ1-5; no definite D call. The CDR3 extends over 14 amino acids. The germline V and J ends were trimmed by 0 bases and 10 bases, with 13 bases remaining between them. Germline lookup yields CDR1 LNHNV and CDR2 YYDKDF (reference sequence). As DNA, the CDR3 is TGTGCCACCAGCAGAGATGTGGGGTTAAAACCCCAGCATTTT. Translated, it gives CATSRDVGLKPQHF.

The chain has TRBV6-5 and TRBJ1-1; D gene unclear. Between the trimmed V and J ends, which lost 2 bases and 3 bases, there was a span of 7 bases. Germline-derived CDR1 and CDR2 are MNHEY and SVGAGI. The CDR3 covers 13 residues. CDR3 residues: CASSYGPDTEAFF. Here the CDR3 DNA reads TGTGCCAGCAGTTACGGCCCGGACACTGAAGCTTTCTTT.

CDR3 amino acids: CASSETGAYEQYF. CDR3 coding DNA: TGTGCCAGCAGTGAGACCGGTGCCTACGAGCAGTACTTC. The gene calls are TRBV9 and TRBJ2-7; D remains ambiguous. Per the germline V gene, CDR1 is SGDLS and CDR2 is YYNGEE. The CDR3 is 13 amino acids. V was trimmed by 5 bases and J by 2 bases, leaving 11 bases between them.

The chain is built from TRBV19 and TRBJ2-3; D perhaps matches TRBD2 (7 bases). The CDR3 consists of 15 residues. V dropped 9 bases and J dropped 6 bases, with 22 bases sitting between them. CDR1 and CDR2 (germline): LNHDA, SQIVND (reference sequence). This CDR3 is CASRGGGGRTDTQYF. In DNA form, the CDR3 reads TGTGCCAGCCGGGGAGGGGGAGGGAGGACGGATACGCAGTATTTT. Looking up the rest from reference TRBV19 and TRBJ2-3 gives the full variable domain: DGGITQSPKYLFRKEGQNVTLSCEQNLNHDAMYWYRQDPGQGLRLIYYSQIVNDFQKGDIAEGYSVSREKKESFPLTVTSAQKNPTAFYLCASRGGGGRTDTQYFGPGTRLTVL.

CDR3 nucleotide sequence: TGCGCCAGCAGCTTGGCTGGGACAGGGGGAGAAGAGACCCAGTACTTC. Translation: CASSLAGTGGEETQYF. This chain uses TRBV5-1 with TRBJ2-5; 11 bases agree with TRBD1. Germline V gives CDR1 SGHRS, CDR2 YFSETQ. Unmatched junction bases numbered 4, after V lost 0 bases and J lost 3 bases. This CDR3 is built from 16 residues.